This T cell receptor beta chain was documented in a study of OX40 agonist ivuxolimab in advanced cancers. Blood sampling took place at baseline, cycle 4 day 1, and cycle 7 day 1. V was clipped by 1 base and J by 0 bases; unmatched bases: 12. Per the germline V gene, CDR1 is SGHTA and CDR2 is FQGNSA. The CDR3 spans 19 residues. General observations from the study: On average, CD8+ T cells showed a greater number of expanded clones than CD4+.

Assay: immunoSEQ multiplex PCR; the TCRdb copy retains only in-frame clones and omits some. The sample records about 17,000 clones, approximately 73% being singletons. About this clone itself: As yet, its antigen is unknown.

This sequence originates from an adult with an advanced solid tumor such as melanoma, head and neck, liver or kidney cancer. The chain couples TRBV7-2 to TRBJ2-1, with TRBD2 matching 7 bases. The material sequenced was CD4+ or CD8+ T cells sorted from blood, taken in a trial of the OX40 agonist ivuxolimab. The CDR3 bases are TGTGCCAGCAGCTTAGAGCCTAGCGGTATCCTAAACTCCTACAATGAGCAGTTCTTC. Protein: CASSLEPSGILNSYNEQFF.